This entry lists 8 T cell receptor beta chains sequenced from one sample in a study of blood T cells in healthy people across ages. A second roughly 7 to 11 cycle PCR used barcoded and J-beta primers. TCRdb processed the 5' RACE reads anew with MiXCR; each CDR3 protein has one entry. The data hold roughly 1,800,000 distinct CDR3 sequences, with 49% observed a single time. The sequencing sample was made of blood. These receptors were collected from a woman between 40 and 50 years old in good health.

J is TRBJ2-7 and V is TRBV20-1; 12 bases fit TRBD1. The CDR3 totals 14 residues. Looked up from germline, CDR1 is DFQATT and CDR2 is SNEGSKA (reference sequence). With 6 bases clipped from V and 5 bases from J, the junction kept 8 bases outside the gene matches. The CDR3 reads CSARRGTGGDEQYF. In DNA form, the CDR3 reads TGCAGTGCCAGACGCGGGACAGGGGGCGACGAGCAGTACTTC.

This clonotype was counted a few times. CDR3 nucleotides: TGTGCCACCAGCAGAGATTTGGGCGGCGGGGGGGCCCATGAGCAGTTCTTC. Amino acids: CATSRDLGGGGAHEQFF. This chain connects TRBV15 to TRBJ2-1; 9 nucleotides align to TRBD2. CDR1 LNHNV and CDR2 YYDKDF come from the germline V gene (reference sequence). Germline trimming cut 0 bases from V and 8 bases from J; bases unmatched to any gene: 11. The CDR3 contains 17 residues.

V usage is TRBV7-2 and J usage is TRBJ2-6, with D tentatively TRBD1 (6 bases). V lost 2 bases to trimming and J lost 0 bases, with 17 bases between them. The germline V gene encodes CDR1 SGHTA and CDR2 FQGNSA. The CDR3 has 19 residues. The CDR3 DNA reads as TGTGCCAGCAGCTTATACAGGGACGTTCTCTCCTCTGGGGCCAACGTCCTGACTTTC. Translated: CASSLYRDVLSSGANVLTF.

V usage is TRBV2 and J usage is TRBJ1-2, with 7 bases matching TRBD1. Germline V lookup: CDR1 SNHLY, CDR2 FYNNEI. The CDR3 consists of 11 residues. V was clipped by 8 bases and J by 8 bases; unmatched bases: 5. The CDR3 is CASFRGEGYTF. In nucleotides, the CDR3 is TGTGCCAGCTTCAGGGGGGAGGGCTACACCTTC. Combining the CDR3 with reference TRBV2 and TRBJ1-2 gives the whole variable domain EPEVTQTPSHQVTQMGQEVILRCVPISNHLYFYWYRQILGQKVEFLVSFYNNEISEKSEIFDDQFSVERPDGSNFTLKIRSTKLEDSAMYFCASFRGEGYTFGSGTRLTVV.

The rearrangement joins TRBV7-6 to TRBJ2-6; D is ambiguous. In germline, CDR1 is SGHVS, CDR2 FNYEAQ. Trimming pared 5 bases from V and 0 bases from J, leaving 17 bases between. The CDR3 totals 18 residues. The DNA for the CDR3 is TGTGCCAGCAGCGCCACAAGGATACTTAGCTCTGGGGCCAACGTCCTGACTTTC. It translates to CASSATRILSSGANVLTF.

In this sample, this clonotype turned up a few times. The chain joins TRBV3-1 to TRBJ2-7; tentative D call: TRBD1 (5 bases). The germline CDR1 and CDR2 sequences are LGHDT and YNNKEL (reference sequence). Deletions cut 2 bases from V and 6 bases from J, with 14 bases between. The length of the CDR3 is 14 residues. The CDR3 region is CASSQTQGDGEQYF. The CDR3 region has the DNA TGTGCCAGCAGCCAAACCCAAGGGGATGGCGAGCAGTACTTC.

J is TRBJ2-7 and V is TRBV29-1, with D perhaps assigned TRBD1 or TRBD2 (7 bases each). Germline assignment: CDR1 SQVTM and CDR2 ANQGSEA. Trimming left V 7 bases short and J 2 bases short, with 15 bases between. The CDR3 runs 13 residues. The CDR3 protein is CSAQGGGPYEQYF. CDR3 sequence (DNA): TGCAGCGCCCAGGGGGGGGGACCCTACGAGCAGTACTTC.

This clonotype turned up a few times. V is TRBV18 and J is TRBJ2-7; D possibly matches TRBD1 or TRBD2 (5 bases each). Trimming shortened V by 5 bases and J by 0 bases, and 26 bases separated the two germline ends. Germline values: CDR1 KGHSH, CDR2 LQKENI. This CDR3 region has 19 residues. The CDR3 DNA follows: TGTGCCAGCTCAGCCAAGAGGGGCTCCGGGACGTACAGCTCCTACGAGCAGTACTTC. Translation gives CASSAKRGSGTYSSYEQYF.